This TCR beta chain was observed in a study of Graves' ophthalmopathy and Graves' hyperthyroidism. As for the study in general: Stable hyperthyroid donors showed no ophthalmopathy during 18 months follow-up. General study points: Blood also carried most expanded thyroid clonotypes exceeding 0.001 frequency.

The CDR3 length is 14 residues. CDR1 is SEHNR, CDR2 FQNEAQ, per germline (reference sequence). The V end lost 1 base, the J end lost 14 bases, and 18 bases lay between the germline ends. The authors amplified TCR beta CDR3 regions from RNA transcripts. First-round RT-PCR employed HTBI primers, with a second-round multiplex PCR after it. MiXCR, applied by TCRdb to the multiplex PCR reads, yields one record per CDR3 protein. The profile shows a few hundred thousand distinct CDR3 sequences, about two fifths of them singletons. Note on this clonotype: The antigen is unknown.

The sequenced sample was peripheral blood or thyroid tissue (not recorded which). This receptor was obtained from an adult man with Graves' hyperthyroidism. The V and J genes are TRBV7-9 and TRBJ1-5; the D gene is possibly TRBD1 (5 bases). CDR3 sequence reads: CASSLGGGIGNEHF. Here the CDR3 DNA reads TGTGCCAGCAGCTTAGGCGGGGGGATCGGCAATGAGCATTTT.